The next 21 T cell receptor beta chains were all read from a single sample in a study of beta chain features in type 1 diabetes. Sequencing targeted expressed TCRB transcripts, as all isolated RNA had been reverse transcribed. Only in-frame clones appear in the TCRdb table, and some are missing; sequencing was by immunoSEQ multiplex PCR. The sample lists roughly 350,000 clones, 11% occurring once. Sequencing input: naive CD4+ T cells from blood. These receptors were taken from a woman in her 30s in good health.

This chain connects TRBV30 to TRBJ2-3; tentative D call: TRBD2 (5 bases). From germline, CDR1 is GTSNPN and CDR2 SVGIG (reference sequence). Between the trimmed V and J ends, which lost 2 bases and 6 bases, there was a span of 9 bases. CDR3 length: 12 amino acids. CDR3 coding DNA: TGTGCCTGGAGTCCTTCTAGCGATACGCAGTATTTT. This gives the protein CAWSPSSDTQYF.

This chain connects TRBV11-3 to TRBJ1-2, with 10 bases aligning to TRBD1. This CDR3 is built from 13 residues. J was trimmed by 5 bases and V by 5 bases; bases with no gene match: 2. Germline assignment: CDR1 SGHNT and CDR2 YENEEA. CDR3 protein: CASSGDRGYGYTF. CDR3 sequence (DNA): TGTGCCAGCAGCGGGGACAGGGGTTATGGCTACACCTTC.

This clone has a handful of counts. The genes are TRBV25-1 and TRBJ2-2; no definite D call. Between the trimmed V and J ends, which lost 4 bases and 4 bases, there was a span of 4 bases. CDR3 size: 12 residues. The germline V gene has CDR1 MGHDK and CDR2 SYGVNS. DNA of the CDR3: TGTGCCAGCAGTGGAGGCACCGGGGAGCTGTTTTTT. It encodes CASSGGTGELFF.

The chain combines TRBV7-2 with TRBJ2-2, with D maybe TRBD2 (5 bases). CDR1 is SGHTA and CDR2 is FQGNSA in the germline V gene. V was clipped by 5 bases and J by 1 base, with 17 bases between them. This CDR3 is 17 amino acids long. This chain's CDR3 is CASSPAPGWGNTGELFF. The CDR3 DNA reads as TGTGCCAGCAGCCCGGCCCCGGGATGGGGGAACACCGGGGAGCTGTTTTTT.

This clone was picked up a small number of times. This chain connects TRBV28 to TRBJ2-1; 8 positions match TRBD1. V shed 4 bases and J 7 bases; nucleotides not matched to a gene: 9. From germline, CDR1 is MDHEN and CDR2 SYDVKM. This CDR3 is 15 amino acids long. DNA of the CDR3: TGTGCCAGCAGTTCCGGGACAGGATTGAGTAATGAGCAGTTCTTC. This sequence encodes CASSSGTGLSNEQFF.

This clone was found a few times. The CDR3 region has the DNA TGTGCCGGGGGTAGCGGGAGGGCCCTCGACGAGCAGTACTTC. This encodes CAGGSGRALDEQYF. The chain recombines TRBV2 with TRBJ2-7, with TRBD2 matching 11 bases. CDR3 length: 14 amino acids. The trim removed 11 bases at V and 5 bases at J, leaving 11 bases unmatched. Per the germline V gene, CDR1 is SNHLY and CDR2 is FYNNEI.

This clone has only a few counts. CDR3 DNA: TGCGCCAGCAGCCAAGAGGGACAGCTCTATGGCTACACCTTC. This encodes CASSQEGQLYGYTF. This rearrangement joins TRBV4-3 to TRBJ1-2; 7 bases are shared with TRBD1. V lost 0 bases to trimming and J lost 4 bases; unmatched junction nucleotides: 2. This CDR3 has 14 residues. Germline V CDR1 and CDR2: LGHNA, YSLEER.

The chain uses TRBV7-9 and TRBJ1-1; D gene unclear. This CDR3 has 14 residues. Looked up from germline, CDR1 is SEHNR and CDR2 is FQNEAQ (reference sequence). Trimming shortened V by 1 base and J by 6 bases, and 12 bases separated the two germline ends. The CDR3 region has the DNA TGTGCCAGCAGCTTAGTCGGGGTTGGAGCTGAAGCTTTCTTT. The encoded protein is CASSLVGVGAEAFF.

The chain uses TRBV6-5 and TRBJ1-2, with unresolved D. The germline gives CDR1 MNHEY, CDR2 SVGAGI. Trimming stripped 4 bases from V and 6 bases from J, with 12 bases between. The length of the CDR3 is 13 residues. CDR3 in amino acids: CASSFGRTDGYTF. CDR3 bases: TGTGCCAGCAGTTTCGGACGGACTGATGGCTACACCTTC.

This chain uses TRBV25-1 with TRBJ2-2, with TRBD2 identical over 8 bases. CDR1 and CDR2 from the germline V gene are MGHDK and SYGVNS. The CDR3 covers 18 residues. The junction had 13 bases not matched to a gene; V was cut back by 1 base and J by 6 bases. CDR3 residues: CASSEFAGGGRTAGELFF. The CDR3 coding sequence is TGTGCCAGCAGTGAATTTGCTGGTGGCGGGAGGACCGCCGGGGAGCTGTTTTTT.

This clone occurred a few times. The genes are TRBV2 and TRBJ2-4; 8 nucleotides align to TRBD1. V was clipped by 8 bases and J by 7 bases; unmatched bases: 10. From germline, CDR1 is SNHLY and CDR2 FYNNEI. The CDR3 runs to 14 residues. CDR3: CASGRGLGLNIQYF. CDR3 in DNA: TGTGCCAGCGGCAGGGGGCTCGGGTTGAACATTCAGTACTTC.

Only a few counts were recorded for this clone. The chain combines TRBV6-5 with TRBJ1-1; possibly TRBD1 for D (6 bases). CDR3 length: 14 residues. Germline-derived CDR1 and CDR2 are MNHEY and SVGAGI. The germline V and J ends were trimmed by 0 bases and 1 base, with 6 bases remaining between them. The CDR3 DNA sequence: TGTGCCAGCAGTTACTCGACAGGGAACACTGAAGCTTTCTTT. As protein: CASSYSTGNTEAFF.

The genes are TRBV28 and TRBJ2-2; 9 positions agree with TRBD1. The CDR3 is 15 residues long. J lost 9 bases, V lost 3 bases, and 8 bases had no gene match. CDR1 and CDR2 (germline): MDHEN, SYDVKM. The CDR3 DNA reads TGTGCCAGCAGTTTCGGTGACAGGGGGTCTCGGGAGCTGTTTTTT. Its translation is CASSFGDRGSRELFF. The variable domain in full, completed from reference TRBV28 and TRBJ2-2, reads DVKVTQSSRYLVKRTGEKVFLECVQDMDHENMFWYRQDPGLGLRLIYFSYDVKMKEKGDIPEGYSVSREKKERFSLILESASTNQTSMYLCASSFGDRGSRELFFGEGSRLTVL.

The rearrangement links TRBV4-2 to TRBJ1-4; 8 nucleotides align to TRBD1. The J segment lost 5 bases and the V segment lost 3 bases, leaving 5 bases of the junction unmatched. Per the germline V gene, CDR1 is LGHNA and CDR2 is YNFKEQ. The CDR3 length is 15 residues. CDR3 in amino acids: CASSQKQGDNEKLFF. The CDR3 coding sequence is TGTGCCAGCAGCCAGAAACAGGGGGACAATGAAAAACTGTTTTTT.

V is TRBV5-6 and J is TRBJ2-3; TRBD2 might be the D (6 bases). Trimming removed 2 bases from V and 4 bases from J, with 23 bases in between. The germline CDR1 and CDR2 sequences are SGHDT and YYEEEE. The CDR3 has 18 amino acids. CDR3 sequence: CASSFNGDSLGNADTQYF. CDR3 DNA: TGTGCCAGCAGCTTTAATGGGGACTCCCTTGGGAATGCAGATACGCAGTATTTT. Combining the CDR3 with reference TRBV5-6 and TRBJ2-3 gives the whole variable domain DAGVTQSPTHLIKTRGQQVTLRCSPKSGHDTVSWYQQALGQGPQFIFQYYEEEERQRGNFPDRFSGHQFPNYSSELNVNALLLGDSALYLCASSFNGDSLGNADTQYFGPGTRLTVL.

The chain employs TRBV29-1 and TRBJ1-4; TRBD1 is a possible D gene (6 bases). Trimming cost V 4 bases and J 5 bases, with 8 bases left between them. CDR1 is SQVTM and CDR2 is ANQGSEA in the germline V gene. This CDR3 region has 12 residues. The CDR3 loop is CSVGGQNEKLFF. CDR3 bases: TGCAGCGTTGGCGGACAGAATGAAAAACTGTTTTTT.

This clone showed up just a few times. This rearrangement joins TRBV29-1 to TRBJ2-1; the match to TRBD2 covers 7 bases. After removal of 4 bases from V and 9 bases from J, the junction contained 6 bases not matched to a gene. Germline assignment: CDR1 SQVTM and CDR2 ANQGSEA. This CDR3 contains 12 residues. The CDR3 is CSVGRERSEQFF. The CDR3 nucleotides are TGCAGCGTTGGGCGGGAGAGGAGTGAGCAGTTCTTC.

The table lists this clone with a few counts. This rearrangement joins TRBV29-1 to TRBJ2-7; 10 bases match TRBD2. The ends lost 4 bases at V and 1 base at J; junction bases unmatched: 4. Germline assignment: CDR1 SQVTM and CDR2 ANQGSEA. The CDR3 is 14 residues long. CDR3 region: CSVGLLAGSYEQYF. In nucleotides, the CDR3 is TGCAGCGTTGGATTACTAGCGGGGTCCTACGAGCAGTACTTC.

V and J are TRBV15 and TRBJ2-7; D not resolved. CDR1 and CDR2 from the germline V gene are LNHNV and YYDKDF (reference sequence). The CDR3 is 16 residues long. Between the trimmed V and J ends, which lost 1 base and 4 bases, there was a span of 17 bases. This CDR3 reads CATSRGTQTPFYEQYF. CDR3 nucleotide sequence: TGTGCCACCAGCAGAGGTACACAAACGCCGTTTTACGAGCAGTACTTC.

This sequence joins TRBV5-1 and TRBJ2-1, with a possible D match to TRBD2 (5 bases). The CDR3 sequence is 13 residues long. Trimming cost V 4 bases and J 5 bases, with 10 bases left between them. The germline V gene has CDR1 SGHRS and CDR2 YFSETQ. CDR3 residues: CASSPGLDNEQFF. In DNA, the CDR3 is TGCGCCAGCAGCCCAGGACTGGACAATGAGCAGTTCTTC.

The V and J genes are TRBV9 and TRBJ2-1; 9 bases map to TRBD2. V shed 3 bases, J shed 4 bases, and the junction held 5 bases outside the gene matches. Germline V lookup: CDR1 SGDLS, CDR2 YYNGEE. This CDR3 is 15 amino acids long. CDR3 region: CASSARLAAYNEQFF. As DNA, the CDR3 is TGTGCCAGCAGCGCAAGACTAGCGGCGTACAATGAGCAGTTCTTC.